Listed below are T cell receptor beta chains from one sample, sequenced in a study of blood T cell repertoires in COVID-19. Assay used: immunoSEQ multiplex PCR; TCRdb lists only in-frame clones, some missing. The table includes under 200,000 clones, around 85% detected once. The sample taken for sequencing was peripheral blood. These receptors were collected from a man in his 60s with acute or convalescent COVID-19. Each CDR3 is given with its conserved first and last residue. D genes are given only for firm matches. The size field is filled for only some rows; it gives once, few, many or a size class.

NA TRBJ2-3 TRBV9 NA CASSPTEADTQYF TGTGCCAGCAGCCCCACGGAGGCAGATACGCAGTATTTT
NA TRBJ2-5 TRBV30 TRBD2 CAWSPGSLGLAEETQYF TGTGCCTGGAGTCCAGGTTCCCTCGGACTAGCGGAAGAGACCCAGTACTTC
NA TRBJ1-1 TRBV9 NA CASSGHGGTTEAFF TGTGCCAGCAGCGGTCATGGAGGGACGACTGAAGCTTTCTTT
NA TRBJ2-7 TRBV5-4 NA CASSLRGPSGPYEQYF TGTGCCAGCAGCCTCCGGGGGCCTAGCGGTCCCTACGAGCAGTACTTC
NA TRBJ2-2 TRBV11-2 NA CASSLTGNGELFF TGTGCCAGCAGCTTAACCGGGAACGGGGAGCTGTTTTTT
NA TRBJ2-7 TRBV27 TRBD1 CASSLRTGYHEQYF TGTGCCAGCAGTTTAAGGACAGGGTATCACGAGCAGTACTTC
NA TRBJ2-7 TRBV20-1 TRBD1 CSASGTGTALEQYF TGCAGTGCAAGTGGTACCGGGACAGCGTTGGAGCAGTACTTC
NA TRBJ1-2 TRBV15 TRBD1 CATSRDSSRYTF TGTGCCACCAGCCGGGACAGCTCCAGGTACACCTTC
NA TRBJ1-1 TRBV5-1 NA CASSLDRSSEAFF TGCGCCAGCAGCTTGGACAGAAGCAGTGAAGCTTTCTTT
once TRBJ2-7 TRBV10-1 TRBD2 CASSETGTSGTYEQYF TGCGCCAGCAGTGAGACCGGGACTAGCGGGACCTACGAGCAGTACTTC
NA TRBJ1-5 TRBV28 NA CASSYRVWGNQPQHF TGTGCCAGCAGCTACCGGGTCTGGGGCAATCAGCCCCAGCATTTT
once TRBJ2-7 TRBV7-3 NA CASSFKAGSHEQYF TGTGCCAGCAGCTTTAAAGCAGGCAGCCACGAGCAGTACTTC
NA TRBJ2-7 TRBV9 NA CASSVMGGGEDEQYF TGTGCCAGCAGTGTTATGGGAGGGGGAGAGGATGAGCAGTACTTC
few TRBJ2-3 TRBV13 NA CASRATSSADTQYF TGTGCCAGCAGAGCTACCTCTTCTGCAGATACGCAGTATTTT
NA TRBJ1-2 TRBV5-4 NA CASSLSGKRRGYTF TGTGCCAGCAGCTTGTCCGGGAAGAGAAGGGGCTACACCTTC
NA TRBJ1-5 TRBV18 NA CASSPWADFNQPQHF TGTGCCAGCTCACCATGGGCAGATTTCAATCAGCCCCAGCATTTT
NA TRBJ1-2 TRBV5-1 NA CASSLVENYGYTF TGCGCCAGCAGCTTGGTGGAGAACTATGGCTACACCTTC
NA TRBJ1-1 TRBV18 NA CASSLRGTEAFF TGTGCCAGCTCGCTGCGTGGCACTGAAGCTTTCTTT
many TRBJ1-2 TRBV6-5 NA CASSTTVNYGYTF TGTGCCAGCAGCACCACAGTGAACTATGGCTACACCTTC
NA TRBJ1-1 TRBV20-1 NA CSASRGTEAFF TGCAGTGCTAGCAGGGGAACTGAAGCTTTCTTT
NA TRBJ1-1 TRBV6-2/TRBV6-3 TRBD1 CASSYSGTGLEAFF TGTGCCAGCAGTTACTCCGGGACAGGCCTTGAAGCTTTCTTT
NA TRBJ2-1 TRBV19 NA CASSTQIRRQENNEQFF TGTGCCAGTAGTACCCAGATCCGTCGACAGGAAAACAATGAGCAGTTCTTC
once TRBJ2-1 TRBV2 TRBD2 CASSRTSGTTYNEQFF TGTGCCAGCAGTAGGACTAGCGGGACCACCTACAATGAGCAGTTCTTC
few TRBJ2-5 TRBV2 TRBD2 CASSLRLAGGGETQYF TGTGCCAGCAGCCTCAGACTAGCGGGAGGAGGGGAGACCCAGTACTTC
once TRBJ1-1 TRBV29-1 TRBD1 CSAGTGGGSAFF TGCAGCGCCGGGACAGGGGGCGGTTCGGCTTTCTTT
few TRBJ2-7 TRBV4-1 TRBD2 CASTLLAGGSYEQYF TGCGCCAGCACCCTACTAGCGGGAGGCTCCTACGAGCAGTACTTC
NA TRBJ1-2 TRBV5-8 NA CASSPSWRGSYGYTF TGTGCCAGCAGCCCCAGCTGGCGGGGGAGCTATGGCTACACCTTC
NA TRBJ2-2 TRBV18 NA CASSPTNGQSRGELFF TGTGCCAGCTCACCCACTAACGGACAGTCCCGGGGGGAGCTGTTTTTT
NA TRBJ2-2 TRBV28 NA CASSFGGTGTGELFF TGTGCCAGCAGTTTCGGCGGGACCGGGACCGGGGAGCTGTTTTTT
NA TRBJ1-5 TRBV24-1 TRBD1 CATSDQTGASVPQHF TGTGCCACCAGTGACCAGACAGGGGCGTCGGTGCCCCAGCATTTT
NA TRBJ1-1 TRBV6-5 NA CATSGVVNTEAFF TGTGCCACCTCAGGGGTTGTGAACACTGAAGCTTTCTTT
NA TRBJ1-1 TRBV7-8 NA CASSGGLGNTEAFF TGTGCCAGCAGCGGGGGACTGGGGAACACTGAAGCTTTCTTT
NA TRBJ2-7 TRBV3-1/TRBV3-2 TRBD2 CASSPHSGRDEQYF TGTGCCAGCAGCCCGCATAGCGGGAGGGACGAGCAGTACTTC
NA TRBJ2-2 TRBV2 TRBD1 CASSVAGGWNTGELFF TGTGCCAGCAGTGTGGCAGGGGGATGGAACACCGGGGAGCTGTTTTTT
NA TRBJ2-1 TRBV5-1 TRBD2 CASSLPSGSSYNEQFF TGCGCCAGCAGCTTGCCTAGCGGGAGCTCCTACAATGAGCAGTTCTTC
NA TRBJ2-5 TRBV5-8 TRBD1 CASSLGGTVQETQYF TGTGCCAGCAGCTTGGGAGGGACAGTCCAAGAGACCCAGTACTTC